Following are 28 T cell receptor beta chains from one sample sequenced in a study of cytomegalovirus exposure and HLA in healthy donors. 60 Vbeta and 13 Jbeta primers were used in PCR. The method was immunoSEQ multiplex PCR; TCRdb's version includes in-frame clones alone and lacks a portion of them. This sample has approximately 120,000 clones, with over 60% found just once. The sequencing sample was made of PBMCs. The receptors come from a man in his fifties or sixties in good health and CMV-seronegative.

In its sample, this clone was seen a few times. This chain joins TRBV30 and TRBJ2-7; 11 bases line up with TRBD2. Trimming removed 1 base from V and 2 bases from J; junction bases left unmatched: 4. Germline CDR1 GTSNPN, CDR2 SVGIG (reference sequence). The CDR3 is 15 amino acids. CDR3 nucleotide sequence: TGTGCCTGGAGTGCTCTAGCGGGGGGTCCCTACGAGCAGTACTTC. It yields the protein CAWSALAGGPYEQYF.

The chain joins TRBV4-1 to TRBJ2-3; D unclear. V was pared by 4 bases and J by 3 bases, with 5 bases between. The CDR3 has 12 residues. CDR1 is MGHRA, CDR2 YSYEKL, per germline. CDR3 protein: CASSLVTDTQYF. CDR3 in DNA: TGCGCCAGCAGCCTAGTAACAGATACGCAGTATTTT.

The chain links TRBV19 to TRBJ2-4, with TRBD1 as a possible D gene (5 bases). Germline CDR1 LNHDA, CDR2 SQIVND (reference sequence). The CDR3 is 17 amino acids. V lost 0 bases and J 1 base, leaving 13 bases between the germline ends. For the CDR3, the DNA is TGTGCCAGTAGTATAGAAAGACAGCCACTGGCCAAAAACATTCAGTACTTC. It specifies CASSIERQPLAKNIQYF.

This clone appeared once. The V gene is TRBV2, the J gene TRBJ1-6; D call uncertain. V was clipped by 4 bases and J by 5 bases, with 9 bases between them. In germline, CDR1 is SNHLY, CDR2 FYNNEI. This CDR3 has 14 amino acids. CDR3 protein: CASSALRDNSPLHF. The CDR3 nucleotides are TGTGCCAGCAGTGCCCTTCGGGATAATTCACCCCTCCACTTT.

The chain joins TRBV20-1 to TRBJ1-1; D not resolved. CDR1 and CDR2 from the germline V gene are DFQATT and SNEGSKA (reference sequence). The CDR3 length is 11 residues. The V end lost 4 bases, the J end lost 1 base, and 4 bases lay between the germline ends. The CDR3 is CSATGNTEAFF. The CDR3, as DNA: TGCAGTGCTACAGGGAACACTGAAGCTTTCTTT.

The V gene is TRBV5-5, the J gene TRBJ1-2; D perhaps matches TRBD1 (5 bases). V shed 10 bases and J shed 4 bases, with 20 bases lying between them. The CDR3 contains 14 residues. From germline, CDR1 is SGHKS and CDR2 YYEKEE (reference sequence). CDR3 in DNA: TGTGCCTCAGTAGGAGGGACTTCGGCCTATGGCTACACCTTC. The encoded protein is CASVGGTSAYGYTF.

This chain connects TRBV6-5 to TRBJ2-1; D gene uncertain. V was cut by 5 bases and J by 3 bases, with 8 bases left in between. The CDR3 has 13 residues. Germline assignment: CDR1 MNHEY and CDR2 SVGAGI. CDR3 in DNA: TGTGCCAGCAGTCCAATCGGCTACAATGAGCAGTTCTTC. It specifies CASSPIGYNEQFF.

The rearrangement joins TRBV29-1 to TRBJ1-5, with no clear D. Trimming shortened V by 2 bases and J by 4 bases, and 15 bases separated the two germline ends. Per the germline V gene, CDR1 is SQVTM and CDR2 is ANQGSEA. The CDR3 is 15 residues long. This CDR3 is CSVELGVVQNQPQHF. CDR3 nucleotides: TGCAGCGTTGAACTCGGGGTGGTCCAGAATCAGCCCCAGCATTTT.

Remarks on this clone: A junction end diverges from the germline sequence, so it may reflect a read error. The CDR3 protein is CSSSLVELSLAGNTIYF. For the CDR3, the DNA is TGTTCCAGCAGCTTAGTTGAGCTTTCCCTGGCTGGAAACACCATATATTTT. The chain carries TRBV7-9 and TRBJ1-3, with unresolved D. The CDR3 is 17 residues long. The germline gives CDR1 SEHNR, CDR2 FQNEAQ (reference sequence).

This clone was seen a single time. The chain is built from TRBV2 and TRBJ2-7; D is perhaps TRBD1 (5 bases). Per germline, CDR1 SNHLY and CDR2 FYNNEI. This CDR3 region has 13 residues. V lost 3 bases to trimming and J lost 7 bases, with 13 bases between them. CDR3 DNA: TGTGCCAGCAGTGAGCTGGTCCCAGGGGAGCAGTACGTC. This gives the protein CASSELVPGEQYV.

The chain couples TRBV11-2 to TRBJ2-1; 8 nucleotides align to TRBD1. CDR1 SGHAT and CDR2 FQNNGV come from the germline V gene. V shed 1 base and J 8 bases; nucleotides not matched to a gene: 4. The CDR3 has 14 amino acids. In DNA form, the CDR3 reads TGTGCCAGCAGCTTAGCCCAGGGGGCTCATGAGCAGTTCTTC. Its protein product is CASSLAQGAHEQFF.

The gene calls are TRBV7-2 and TRBJ1-2; D call uncertain. The CDR3 extends over 13 amino acids. Germline V gene sequence: CDR1 SGHTA, CDR2 FQGNSA. V was clipped by 0 bases and J by 6 bases, with 8 bases between them. CDR3 residues: CASSLAVEHGYTF. CDR3 DNA sequence: TGTGCCAGCAGCTTAGCAGTTGAGCATGGCTACACCTTC.

This rearrangement joins TRBV4-2 to TRBJ1-5; TRBD1 matches at 10 bases. CDR1 LGHNA and CDR2 YNFKEQ come from the germline V gene. This CDR3 is 18 amino acids long. The J segment lost 7 bases and the V segment lost 3 bases, leaving 15 bases of the junction unmatched. The CDR3 DNA reads as TGTGCCAGCAGCCAGGACTTAACCGGGACAGGGGAATCGCAGCCCCAGCATTTT. It encodes CASSQDLTGTGESQPQHF.

CDR3 protein: CASSQDSSQRAFF. The CDR3 nucleotides are TGCGCCAGCAGCCAAGATTCCAGCCAGCGGGCTTTCTTT. The chain uses TRBV4-1 and TRBJ1-1; D is undetermined. V lost 0 bases to trimming and J lost 11 bases, with 13 bases between them. The CDR3 is made up of 13 amino acids. The germline CDR1 and CDR2 sequences are MGHRA and YSYEKL.

V and J are TRBV2 and TRBJ2-5; D unresolved. Germline V CDR1 and CDR2: SNHLY, FYNNEI. The length of the CDR3 is 13 residues. V lost 4 bases, J lost 2 bases, and 8 bases lay in between. The CDR3 nucleotides are TGTGCCAGCAGTGTGGGCGTTCAAGAGACCCAGTACTTC. Amino acids: CASSVGVQETQYF.

The chain uses TRBV5-5 and TRBJ2-1, with D unresolved. The germline CDR1 and CDR2 sequences are SGHKS and YYEKEE (reference sequence). V lost 7 bases and J 7 bases, leaving 18 bases between the germline ends. The CDR3 consists of 14 residues. CDR3 sequence (DNA): TGTGCCAGCTGCCTACTCCCCCCTGTGAATGAGCAGTTCTTC. Translation gives CASCLLPPVNEQFF.

The rearrangement joins TRBV6-5 to TRBJ1-2; D might be TRBD1 (6 bases). Trimming pared 4 bases from V and 3 bases from J, leaving 9 bases between. The CDR3 has 13 amino acids. Germline V gives CDR1 MNHEY, CDR2 SVGAGI. DNA for the CDR3: TGTGCCAGCAGTTTTAACAGGGACTATGGCTACACCTTC. It codes for CASSFNRDYGYTF.

The chain links TRBV14 to TRBJ1-2; D is possibly TRBD1 (5 bases). The germline gives CDR1 SGHDN, CDR2 FVKESK. Trimming shortened V by 6 bases and J by 2 bases, and 13 bases separated the two germline ends. This CDR3 has 14 amino acids. For the CDR3, the DNA is TGTGCCAGCAGTCAGCGGGGGTTCAACTATGGCTACACCTTC. This gives the protein CASSQRGFNYGYTF. Supplemented by reference TRBV14 and TRBJ1-2, the full variable domain reads EAGVTQFPSHSVIEKGQTVTLRCDPISGHDNLYWYRRVMGKEIKFLLHFVKESKQDESGMPNNRFLAERTGGTYSTLKVQPAELEDSGVYFCASSQRGFNYGYTFGSGTRLTVV.

This chain joins TRBV21-1 and TRBJ2-1; TRBD1, the table's D call, lacks a check against the DNA. TRBV21-1 counts as a pseudogene. This CDR3 has 13 amino acids. CDR3 loop: CASSNQGSDEQFF. The CDR3 coding sequence is TGTGCCAGCAGCAATCAGGGAAGCGATGAGCAGTTCTTC.

This rearrangement joins TRBV11-2 to TRBJ1-4; D is uncertain. In germline, CDR1 is SGHAT, CDR2 FQNNGV. This CDR3 has 15 amino acids. V lost 1 base and J lost 0, with 6 bases in between. Here the CDR3 DNA reads TGTGCCAGCAGCTTAGGCGGGACAACTAATGAAAAACTGTTTTTT. Translating gives CASSLGGTTNEKLFF.

The chain joins TRBV6-1 to TRBJ1-4; no definite D call. The length of the CDR3 is 15 residues. V dropped 5 bases and J dropped 6 bases, with 16 bases sitting between them. In germline, CDR1 is MNHNS, CDR2 SASEGT. DNA for the CDR3: TGTGCCAGCAGTTTGACGACGCTTAGCGATGAAAAACTGTTTTTT. This translates into CASSLTTLSDEKLFF.

Written as DNA, the CDR3 is TGTGCCAGCAGTGCTCCCCAGATCTCTGGAAACACCATATATTTT. Protein product: CASSAPQISGNTIYF. J is TRBJ1-3 and V is TRBV6-1; no clear D. Germline CDR1 and CDR2: MNHNS and SASEGT. The CDR3 has 15 amino acids. The V end was cut by 4 bases, the J end by 0 bases, with 10 bases between.

This chain connects TRBV10-3 to TRBJ2-7; TRBD1 agrees at 8 bases. There are 14 residues in the CDR3. Germline CDR1 is ENHRY and CDR2 is SYGVKD. Trimming at V came to 2 bases and at J to 2 bases, leaving 2 bases not matched to a gene. CDR3: CAISEGQGAYEQYF. The CDR3 nucleotides are TGTGCCATCAGTGAGGGACAGGGCGCCTACGAGCAGTACTTC.

This sequence joins TRBV29-1 and TRBJ2-6; D perhaps matches TRBD1 (6 bases). V lost 4 bases to trimming and J lost 0 bases, with 7 bases between them. This CDR3 region has 14 residues. CDR1 is SQVTM, CDR2 ANQGSEA, per germline. The CDR3 region has the DNA TGCAGCGTTGGGGGGCGCTCTGGGGCCAACGTCCTGACTTTC. It translates to CSVGGRSGANVLTF. Full variable domain (remainder filled in from reference TRBV29-1 and TRBJ2-6): SAVISQKPSRDICQRGTSLTIQCQVDSQVTMMFWYRQQPGQSLTLIATANQGSEATYESGFVIDKFPISRPNLTFSTLTVSNMSPEDSSIYLCSVGGRSGANVLTFGAGSRLTVL.

The chain has TRBV15 and TRBJ2-1, with D possibly TRBD1 on 6 matching bases. CDR1 and CDR2 from the germline V gene are LNHNV and YYDKDF (reference sequence). V was shortened by 0 bases and J by 0 bases, with 9 bases between the two germline ends. The CDR3 is 16 amino acids. CDR3 in DNA: TGTGCCACCAGCAGAGAGGGGGCGTTCTCCTACAATGAGCAGTTCTTC. Translated: CATSREGAFSYNEQFF.

The chain is built from TRBV28 and TRBJ2-7; maybe TRBD2 (7 bases). This CDR3 is built from 14 residues. Germline V gene data show CDR1 as MDHEN and CDR2 as SYDVKM. Trimming cost V 5 bases and J 2 bases, with 13 bases left between them. In nucleotides, the CDR3 is TGTGCCAGCAGTCGAGGGGGGGGGCCCTACGAGCAGTACGTC. Its protein product is CASSRGGGPYEQYV.

This clone was recorded a few times. The chain recombines TRBV6-5 with TRBJ2-3; 8 bases align to TRBD2. Germline V gene sequence: CDR1 MNHEY, CDR2 SVGAGI. Trimming at V came to 6 bases and at J to 4 bases, leaving 6 bases not matched to a gene. This CDR3 comprises 14 residues. CDR3 sequence reads: CASRQTGGADTQYF. The CDR3 bases are TGTGCCAGCAGACAGACCGGGGGGGCAGATACGCAGTATTTT.

The chain is built from TRBV7-9 and TRBJ1-5, with 8 bases matching TRBD1. The CDR3 runs to 13 residues. Germline assignment: CDR1 SEHNR and CDR2 FQNEAQ (reference sequence). After removal of 5 bases from V and 7 bases from J, the junction contained 4 bases not matched to a gene. CDR3 coding DNA: TGTGCCAGCAGCCAGGGGGCCTTACAGCCCCAGCATTTT. Encoded protein: CASSQGALQPQHF.